The rows below give T cell receptor beta chains drawn from one sample of a study of regulatory T cells in long-lasting Graves disease. Via MiXCR, TCRdb re-called the multiplex PCR reads, giving one row per CDR3 protein. The repertoire holds fewer than 650,000 distinct CDR3 sequences, with 16% as singletons. These same records also appear under a second study, on T cells in Graves' hyperthyroidism and ophthalmopathy.

The sequencing here drew on peripheral blood mononuclear cells (PBMCs), taken at new diagnosis, from a patient treated with antithyroid drugs. These receptors originate from a woman aged 25 to 39 with Graves disease. CDR3s include the opening cysteine and the closing phenylalanine or tryptophan. Fields, in order: clone size, D gene, V gene, J gene, CDR3 DNA, CDR3 protein. The D gene is left open where the match is weak. The listing skips clone size in some rows; elsewhere it reads once, few, many or a size class.

.,.,TRBV28,TRBJ2-7,TGTGCCAGCACCCCCTTTGGAGCGGTTACCTACGAGCAGTACTTC,CASTPFGAVTYEQYF
few,TRBD2,TRBV6-2/TRBV6-3,TRBJ2-1,TGTGCCAGCAGTTACTCGACTAGCGGGACCCCCCGAGGTGAGCAGTTCTTC,CASSYSTSGTPRGEQFF
.,.,TRBV6-1,TRBJ1-4,TGTGCCGGCAGTGAGGGAGGGTGGAGTGAAAAACTGTTTTTT,CAGSEGGWSEKLFF
many,.,TRBV19,TRBJ1-5,TGTGCCAGTATTGGACGGAACAATCAGCCCCAGCATTTT,CASIGRNNQPQHF
.,.,TRBV5-1,TRBJ2-5,TGCGCCAGCAGCGCCCAGGGGACGCAAGAGACCCAGTACTTC,CASSAQGTQETQYF
.,.,TRBV5-4,TRBJ1-1,TGTGCCAGCAGCTTGGTAGAGTCAGAAGCTTTCTTT,CASSLVESEAFF
many,.,TRBV28,TRBJ1-2,TGTGCCAGCAGTTTGGGAAATTCTAACTATGGCTACACCTTC,CASSLGNSNYGYTF
few,.,TRBV29-1,TRBJ2-5,TGCAGCGTCGCAGGGGTGGGGATCGAGACCCAGTACTTC,CSVAGVGIETQYF
many,.,TRBV28,TRBJ2-7,TGTGCCAGCAGCCGTCCGACAGGCCTCTACGAGCAGTACTTC,CASSRPTGLYEQYF
.,.,TRBV13,TRBJ1-1,TGTGCCAGCAGCTTAGTCAAAAAAGACCTTAAGAACACTGAAGCTTTCTTT,CASSLVKKDLKNTEAFF
few,TRBD1,TRBV6-1,TRBJ1-2,TGTGCCAGCAGTCAAGGACAGGGGGAATTTTATGGCTACACCTTC,CASSQGQGEFYGYTF
many,.,TRBV7-3,TRBJ2-3,TGTGCCAGCAGCCCGATGGGACTCCTCACAGATACGCAGTATTTT,CASSPMGLLTDTQYF
few,.,TRBV20-1,TRBJ2-6,TGCAGTGCTAGTCGCGGGGCTCCCCGCTCTGGGGCCAACGTCCTGACTTTC,CSASRGAPRSGANVLTF
.,.,TRBV4-1,TRBJ1-2,TGCGCCAGCAGCCGATCCCGAAACTACACCTTC,CASSRSRNYTF
few,.,TRBV5-6,TRBJ1-2,TGTGCCAGCAGCATCGCAGGACTCCGGGATGGCTACACCTTC,CASSIAGLRDGYTF
many,TRBD1,TRBV6-1,TRBJ2-2,TGTGCCAGCAGCCTGGTAGCAGGGGGTAGTACCGGGGAGCTGTTTTTT,CASSLVAGGSTGELFF
many,.,TRBV2,TRBJ2-5,TGTGCCAGCACCCAGACGGGGGAGACCCAGTACTTC,CASTQTGETQYF
many,TRBD2,TRBV7-2,TRBJ2-7,TGTGCCAGCAGCTCCACTAGCGGGAGCGCCGAACAGTACTTC,CASSSTSGSAEQYF
many,TRBD2,TRBV28,TRBJ2-7,TGTGCCAGCAGTTCTTGGACTAGCGGGAGAGGCGAGCAGTACTTC,CASSSWTSGRGEQYF
many,.,TRBV24-1,TRBJ2-5,TGTGCCACCAGTGATTTGCACGGGCGGGGAGAGACCCAGTACTTC,CATSDLHGRGETQYF
many,.,TRBV20-1,TRBJ2-5,TGCAGTGCTAGCTGGGAGTACTTC,CSASWEYF
many,.,TRBV28,TRBJ2-3,TGTGCCAGCAGCTTGGCTGGGGGGCCAGGGGCAGATACGCAGTATTTT,CASSLAGGPGADTQYF